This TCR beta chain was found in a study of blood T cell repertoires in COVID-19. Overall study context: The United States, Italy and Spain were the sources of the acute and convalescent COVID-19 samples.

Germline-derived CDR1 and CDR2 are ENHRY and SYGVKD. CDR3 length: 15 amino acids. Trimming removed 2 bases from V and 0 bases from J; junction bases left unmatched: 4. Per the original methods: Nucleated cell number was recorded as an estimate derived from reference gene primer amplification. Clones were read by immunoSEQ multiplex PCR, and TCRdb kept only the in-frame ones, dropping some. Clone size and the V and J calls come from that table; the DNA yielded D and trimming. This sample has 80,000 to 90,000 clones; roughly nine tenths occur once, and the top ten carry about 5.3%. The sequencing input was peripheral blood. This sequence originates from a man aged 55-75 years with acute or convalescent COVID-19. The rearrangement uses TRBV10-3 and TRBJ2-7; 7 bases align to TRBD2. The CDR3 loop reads CAISEPAGDSYEQYF. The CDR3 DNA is TGTGCCATCAGTGAGCCGGCGGGGGACTCCTACGAGCAGTACTTC.